This note documents a single T cell receptor beta chain sequence. As yet, its antigen is unknown. Clones were read by immunoSEQ multiplex PCR, and TCRdb kept only the in-frame ones, dropping some. The repertoire holds about 59,000 clones, with roughly 76% as singletons. This specimen belongs to a study of radiotherapy plus CTLA-4 blockade in lung cancer. Study as a whole: For 18% of patients, objective responses occurred, and approximately 30% had disease control.

The ends lost 0 bases at V and 5 bases at J; junction bases unmatched: 4. The CDR3 consists of 14 residues. CDR1 and CDR2 (germline): SGHRS, YFSETQ. Focal radiation plus CTLA-4 blockade with ipilimumab was administered to patients who had chemo-refractory metastatic non-small-cell lung cancer. Broader study findings: In blood, early T cell clone dynamics reportedly predicted response best, together with interferon-beta. In blood, TCR clones derived from the tumor expanded after radiotherapy plus ipilimumab.

This material consisted of peripheral blood, taken from a patient treated with radiotherapy plus ipilimumab. The chain links TRBV5-1 to TRBJ2-7; TRBD1 matches 8 bases. The receptor was derived from a human donor with non-small cell lung cancer whose response to radiotherapy plus ipilimumab could not be evaluated. CDR3 sequence: CASSLGQGRHEQYF. DNA of the CDR3: TGCGCCAGCAGCTTGGGACAGGGGAGGCACGAGCAGTACTTC.